A selection of T cell receptor beta chains follows, all from one sample in a study of blood T cell repertoires in COVID-19. Assay used: immunoSEQ multiplex PCR; TCRdb lists only in-frame clones, some missing. The sample records about 290,000 clones, 86% being singletons. The sequenced material came from peripheral blood. The receptor source for this set is a young woman with active or convalescent COVID-19. Both conserved end residues are part of each CDR3. Fields, in order: J gene, D gene, V gene, clone size, CDR3 DNA, CDR3 protein. A D gene is named only where the DNA matches it firmly. Only some rows state a clone size, as once, few, many or a class for expanded clones.

j_call: TRBJ1-2
d_call: -
v_call: TRBV5-4
clone_size: few
cdr3_nt: TGTGCCAGCAGCTCCGGTTACGGTGGCTACACCTTC
cdr3_aa: CASSSGYGGYTF

j_call: TRBJ2-7
d_call: TRBD2
v_call: TRBV6-2/TRBV6-3
clone_size: -
cdr3_nt: TGTGCCAGCAGTGCCCCGCGGGGGACCTTCTCCTACGAGCAGTACTTC
cdr3_aa: CASSAPRGTFSYEQYF

j_call: TRBJ2-7
d_call: TRBD1
v_call: TRBV7-9
clone_size: -
cdr3_nt: TGTGCCAGCGAAAGGGGGCCCACCTACGAGCAGTACTTC
cdr3_aa: CASERGPTYEQYF

j_call: TRBJ2-2
d_call: TRBD2
v_call: TRBV4-2
clone_size: -
cdr3_nt: TGTGCCAGCAGCCAAACGGGACTAGCGGGCACCGGGGAGCTGTTTTTT
cdr3_aa: CASSQTGLAGTGELFF

j_call: TRBJ2-5
d_call: -
v_call: TRBV29-1
clone_size: -
cdr3_nt: TGCAGCGTTGATCTGGGAGGTGAGACCCAGTACTTC
cdr3_aa: CSVDLGGETQYF

j_call: TRBJ1-6
d_call: -
v_call: TRBV6-5
clone_size: -
cdr3_nt: TGTGCCAGCAGTTTGCCACAGGAGGGTTCACCCCTCCACTTT
cdr3_aa: CASSLPQEGSPLHF

j_call: TRBJ2-3
d_call: -
v_call: TRBV10-3
clone_size: -
cdr3_nt: TGTGCCATCAGTGAGTCCAATCTAGCATCCTTCACAGATACGCAGTATTTT
cdr3_aa: CAISESNLASFTDTQYF

j_call: TRBJ1-3
d_call: -
v_call: TRBV5-1
clone_size: -
cdr3_nt: TGCGCCAGCAGCATGGACAGCCTTGACTCTGGAAACACCATATATTTT
cdr3_aa: CASSMDSLDSGNTIYF

j_call: TRBJ1-5
d_call: -
v_call: TRBV28
clone_size: -
cdr3_nt: TGTGCCAGCAGGATACCGGGTCAGCCCCAGCATTTT
cdr3_aa: CASRIPGQPQHF

j_call: TRBJ2-7
d_call: TRBD1
v_call: TRBV19
clone_size: -
cdr3_nt: TGTGCCAGTAGGGGGACAGGGGATCTCGAGCAGTACTTC
cdr3_aa: CASRGTGDLEQYF

j_call: TRBJ1-1
d_call: -
v_call: TRBV6-2/TRBV6-3
clone_size: -
cdr3_nt: TGTGCCAGCAGTTACGGGGGCCACAACCCGGCTGAAGCTTTCTTT
cdr3_aa: CASSYGGHNPAEAFF

j_call: TRBJ2-7
d_call: TRBD1
v_call: TRBV5-3
clone_size: -
cdr3_nt: TGTGCCAGTAGGACCTTAACAGGGGACTCCTACGAGCAGTACTTC
cdr3_aa: CASRTLTGDSYEQYF

j_call: TRBJ1-6
d_call: TRBD1
v_call: TRBV6-2/TRBV6-3
clone_size: -
cdr3_nt: TGTGCCAGCAGTTACGGGACAGGGGAAGTGGACTATAATTCACCCCTCCACTTT
cdr3_aa: CASSYGTGEVDYNSPLHF

j_call: TRBJ1-2
d_call: -
v_call: TRBV6-5
clone_size: -
cdr3_nt: TGTGCCAGCAGTTCGCCGGGACTTACTAACTATGGCTACACCTTC
cdr3_aa: CASSSPGLTNYGYTF

j_call: TRBJ2-7
d_call: TRBD2
v_call: TRBV11-3
clone_size: once
cdr3_nt: TGTGCCAGCAGCACCGGAGGCGGGAGCGAGCAGTACTTC
cdr3_aa: CASSTGGGSEQYF

j_call: TRBJ2-3
d_call: -
v_call: TRBV6-2/TRBV6-3
clone_size: -
cdr3_nt: TGTGCCAGCAGTCCAGGGCGGAAACCTAGCACAGATACGCAGTATTTT
cdr3_aa: CASSPGRKPSTDTQYF

j_call: TRBJ1-6
d_call: -
v_call: TRBV13
clone_size: -
cdr3_nt: TGTGCCAGCAGCCGTAACAGTGCCGATTCACCCCTCCACTTT
cdr3_aa: CASSRNSADSPLHF

j_call: TRBJ2-5
d_call: TRBD1
v_call: TRBV7-8
clone_size: -
cdr3_nt: TGTGCCAGCAGCTCGTCATACAGGGGGGAGGAAACCCAGTACTTC
cdr3_aa: CASSSSYRGEETQYF

j_call: TRBJ1-4
d_call: TRBD1
v_call: TRBV11-2
clone_size: -
cdr3_nt: TGTGCCAGCAGCCCGCAGGGGGAAAGGCATGAAAAACTGTTTTTT
cdr3_aa: CASSPQGERHEKLFF

j_call: TRBJ2-1
d_call: TRBD2
v_call: TRBV27
clone_size: few
cdr3_nt: TGTGCCAGTGGAACGGCCTATAGCGGGGGAACGAATGAGCAGTTCTTC
cdr3_aa: CASGTAYSGGTNEQFF

j_call: TRBJ2-3
d_call: TRBD2
v_call: TRBV2
clone_size: -
cdr3_nt: TGTGCCAGCAGTGGTAGCGGGGGAGATACGCAGTATTTT
cdr3_aa: CASSGSGGDTQYF

j_call: TRBJ1-5
d_call: -
v_call: TRBV10-3
clone_size: -
cdr3_nt: TGTGCCATCAGTGAGTCAACGGGTAGGCAGCCCCAGCATTTT
cdr3_aa: CAISESTGRQPQHF

j_call: TRBJ2-1
d_call: -
v_call: TRBV27
clone_size: once
cdr3_nt: TGTGCCAGCACCAAACGGGGTTACAATGAGCAGTTCTTC
cdr3_aa: CASTKRGYNEQFF

j_call: TRBJ1-3
d_call: -
v_call: TRBV7-9
clone_size: -
cdr3_nt: TGTGCCAGCAGCTTAGGGACTGGACAGCTCTTTGGAAACACCATATATTTT
cdr3_aa: CASSLGTGQLFGNTIYF

j_call: TRBJ2-7
d_call: TRBD2
v_call: TRBV30
clone_size: -
cdr3_nt: TGTGCCTGGAGTGCCCCCCATCCCCGGACTAGCGGGGGGGCCTACGAGCAGTACTTC
cdr3_aa: CAWSAPHPRTSGGAYEQYF

j_call: TRBJ1-6
d_call: -
v_call: TRBV7-8
clone_size: -
cdr3_nt: TGTGCCAGCAGCTCCCGGAGGGGCCGGGGAGATTCACCCCTCCACTTT
cdr3_aa: CASSSRRGRGDSPLHF

j_call: TRBJ1-6
d_call: TRBD1
v_call: TRBV19
clone_size: few
cdr3_nt: TGTGCCAGTAGGGAACAGGGGGCTTCACCCCTCCACTTT
cdr3_aa: CASREQGASPLHF

j_call: TRBJ1-5
d_call: TRBD1
v_call: TRBV30
clone_size: -
cdr3_nt: TGTGCCTGGAGTGGGGACAGGGTAGGAAATCAGCCCCAGCATTTT
cdr3_aa: CAWSGDRVGNQPQHF

j_call: TRBJ2-1
d_call: -
v_call: TRBV2
clone_size: -
cdr3_nt: TGTGCCAGCAGTGAAGCAGGGGGCTACAATGAGCAGTTCTTC
cdr3_aa: CASSEAGGYNEQFF

j_call: TRBJ2-3
d_call: TRBD1
v_call: TRBV6-1
clone_size: -
cdr3_nt: TGTGCCAGCAGTGTGTTACAGGGGGCGAGTACAGATACGCAGTATTTT
cdr3_aa: CASSVLQGASTDTQYF

j_call: TRBJ2-7
d_call: -
v_call: TRBV11-2
clone_size: once
cdr3_nt: TGTGCCAGCAGCTTAAACAGGGTCTCCTACGAGCAGTACTTC
cdr3_aa: CASSLNRVSYEQYF

j_call: TRBJ2-3
d_call: TRBD1
v_call: TRBV11-2
clone_size: -
cdr3_nt: TGTGCCAGCAGCCGGGACAGGGGCCGTGCGGGCGATACGCAGTATTTT
cdr3_aa: CASSRDRGRAGDTQYF

j_call: TRBJ1-4
d_call: TRBD1
v_call: TRBV18
clone_size: -
cdr3_nt: TGTGCCAGCTCGCCCGGACAGGGAGAAGCACTGTTTTTT
cdr3_aa: CASSPGQGEALFF

j_call: TRBJ1-5
d_call: TRBD1
v_call: TRBV27
clone_size: -
cdr3_nt: TGTGCCAGCAGTTACAGGGGGAATCAGCCCCAGCATTTT
cdr3_aa: CASSYRGNQPQHF

j_call: TRBJ1-5
d_call: TRBD1
v_call: TRBV7-2
clone_size: -
cdr3_nt: TGTGCCAGCAGCCTACAGGGGTCTAATCAGCCCCAGCATTTT
cdr3_aa: CASSLQGSNQPQHF

j_call: TRBJ1-2
d_call: -
v_call: TRBV18
clone_size: -
cdr3_nt: TGTGCCAGCTCACCACCGGGGCCATCCCTATATGGCTACACCTTC
cdr3_aa: CASSPPGPSLYGYTF

j_call: TRBJ1-1
d_call: TRBD1
v_call: TRBV5-1
clone_size: -
cdr3_nt: TGCGCCAGCAGCCCCCAGGGGGCTCAGAACACTGAAGCTTTCTTT
cdr3_aa: CASSPQGAQNTEAFF